These 4 T cell receptor beta chains were all obtained from the same sample, sequenced in a study of T cell responses to AZD1222 COVID-19 vaccine. The method was immunoSEQ multiplex PCR; TCRdb's version includes in-frame clones alone and lacks a portion of them. The top ten hold about 14% of the sample, which has about 94,000 clones, about 88% seen once. The material sequenced was peripheral blood, taken on day 0 of AZD1222 vaccination. All receptors come from an adult in good health.

CDR3 sequence reads: CASSTTGGAGGNIMNTEAFF. The CDR3 DNA reads TGTGCCAGTAGTACGACAGGGGGCGCTGGGGGAAACATCATGAACACTGAAGCTTTCTTT. The V call is TRBV19, the J call TRBJ1-1; TRBD1 aligns across 10 bases. The CDR3 runs to 20 residues. With 4 bases clipped from V and 0 bases from J, the junction kept 17 bases outside the gene matches. CDR1 LNHDA and CDR2 SQIVND come from the germline V gene (reference sequence).

The V call is TRBV5-4, the J call TRBJ2-3, with D possibly TRBD1 on 6 matching bases. V shed 2 bases and J shed 0 bases, with 10 bases lying between them. Looked up from germline, CDR1 is SGHNT and CDR2 is YYREEE (reference sequence). This CDR3 comprises 15 residues. CDR3 sequence reads: CASSLGGGSTDTQYF. CDR3 DNA sequence: TGTGCCAGCAGCTTAGGGGGTGGGAGCACAGATACGCAGTATTTT.

The V gene is TRBV12-3 or TRBV12-4, the J gene TRBJ1-2, with D possibly being TRBD1 (5 bases). The CDR3 runs to 13 residues. Deletions cut 6 bases from V and 3 bases from J, with 11 bases between. In DNA form, the CDR3 reads TGTGCCAGCAGCCCTGGGACCTACTATGGCTACACCTTC. Encoded protein: CASSPGTYYGYTF.

The chain links TRBV5-1 to TRBJ2-7; tentative D call: TRBD2 (8 bases). Deletions cut 3 bases from V and 1 base from J, with 14 bases between. CDR1 is SGHRS and CDR2 is YFSETQ in the germline V gene. The CDR3 is 15 residues long. The CDR3 loop is CASSSGGTASYEQYF. DNA for the CDR3: TGCGCCAGCAGCTCGGGAGGGACAGCTTCCTACGAGCAGTACTTC.